This T cell receptor (beta chain) was captured by sequencing in a study of blood T cell repertoires in COVID-19. Study background: T cells, B-cell-depleted T cells, or PBMCs supplied cDNA or gDNA.

Only a few counts were recorded for this clone. Participants came from around 25 US areas, aged roughly 18 to 95 years. Assignment of participants to cohorts was predicated upon participant-reported clinical history. The table came from immunoSEQ multiplex PCR; TCRdb's copy has only in-frame clones and leaves some out. The repertoire holds about 200,000 clones, with roughly four fifths as singletons. Germline V gives CDR1 SGHAT, CDR2 FQNNGV. This CDR3 is built from 16 residues. V gave up 2 bases and J gave up 6 bases; unmatched junction bases: 6. The sequence came from a man aged 40-55 years who had recovered from COVID-19. The sample taken for sequencing was PBMCs or T cells enriched from blood (not recorded which). The gene calls are TRBV11-2 and TRBJ2-1; TRBD2 matches 11 bases. CDR3 nucleotides: TGTGCCAGCAGCTTACTAGCGGGGGGATTTGGCAATGAGCAGTTCTTC. Translating it yields CASSLLAGGFGNEQFF.